These 18 T cell receptor beta chains share one sample of origin, sequenced in a study of cytomegalovirus exposure and HLA in healthy donors. The method was immunoSEQ multiplex PCR; TCRdb's version includes in-frame clones alone and lacks a portion of them. The repertoire holds about 62,000 clones, with 85% to 95% as singletons. Sample: PBMCs. The receptors were gathered from a woman aged 18-29 years in good health and CMV-seropositive.

This chain connects TRBV2 to TRBJ2-5; 7 positions match TRBD2. The CDR3 consists of 14 residues. From germline, CDR1 is SNHLY and CDR2 FYNNEI. The V gene end was trimmed by 4 bases and the J gene end by 7 bases; junction bases not matched to a gene: 9. The DNA of the CDR3 is TGTGCCAGCAGTGCGGGGGAGGGTTATTTGACCCAGTACTTC. Encoded protein: CASSAGEGYLTQYF.

The chain links TRBV5-1 to TRBJ2-5; maybe TRBD1 (6 bases). The length of the CDR3 is 17 residues. The V and J ends lost 7 bases and 5 bases respectively, with 27 bases between them. Germline assignment: CDR1 SGHRS and CDR2 YFSETQ. The CDR3 bases are TGCGCCAGCCGACCTTCTCCCGGGACAATCAAGCCCGAGACCCAGTACTTC. Protein sequence: CASRPSPGTIKPETQYF.

The genes are TRBV5-6 and TRBJ2-5, with D possibly TRBD1 on 5 matching bases. Looked up from germline, CDR1 is SGHDT and CDR2 is YYEEEE. V was trimmed by 0 bases and J by 5 bases, leaving 20 bases between them. CDR3 length equals 17 residues. The DNA for the CDR3 is TGTGCCAGCAGCTTGGGAGGAAGGGGCGCAAGAGGTGAGACCCAGTACTTC. Protein product: CASSLGGRGARGETQYF.

The chain joins TRBV28 to TRBJ2-1; 10 nucleotides line up with TRBD2. Germline V gene sequence: CDR1 MDHEN, CDR2 SYDVKM. The CDR3 runs 14 residues. The V gene end was trimmed by 5 bases and the J gene end by 6 bases; junction bases not matched to a gene: 4. The CDR3 nucleotides read TGTGCCAGCAGTAAAGCGGGGGGGTCCAATGAGCAGTTCTTC. Amino acid sequence: CASSKAGGSNEQFF.

The chain employs TRBV19 and TRBJ1-6, with D unresolved. Germline CDR1 and CDR2: LNHDA and SQIVND (reference sequence). This CDR3 comprises 13 residues. Trimming cost V 5 bases and J 11 bases, with 13 bases left between them. The chain's CDR3 is CASSPRELTPLHF. The CDR3 nucleotides read TGTGCCAGTAGTCCACGGGAATTGACACCCCTCCACTTT.

The CDR3 spells CASTPGLASFGELFF. CDR3 nucleotides: TGTGCCAGCACCCCGGGACTAGCGTCTTTCGGGGAGCTGTTTTTT. This chain joins TRBV7-3 and TRBJ2-2; 10 nucleotides agree with TRBD2. V gave up 7 bases and J gave up 7 bases; unmatched junction bases: 9. This CDR3 is 15 amino acids long. Per the germline V gene, CDR1 is SGHTA and CDR2 is FQGTGA.

V gene TRBV28 combines with J gene TRBJ2-7; perhaps TRBD1 as D (6 bases). Germline V gives CDR1 MDHEN, CDR2 SYDVKM. The CDR3 is 14 amino acids. Trimming left V 8 bases short and J 5 bases short, with 19 bases between. CDR3: CASQSSTGSHEQYF. CDR3 nucleotides: TGTGCCAGCCAATCCAGCACAGGGTCCCACGAGCAGTACTTC.

The genes are TRBV5-1 and TRBJ1-4, with TRBD1 as a possible D gene (5 bases). V gave up 4 bases and J gave up 8 bases, with 21 bases separating them. The CDR3 is 16 amino acids. Per germline, CDR1 SGHRS and CDR2 YFSETQ. The CDR3 DNA reads as TGCGCCAGCAGCCGGGCGGGATGGGGGAAAGGCGAAAAACTGTTTTTT. Its protein product is CASSRAGWGKGEKLFF. Looking up the rest from reference TRBV5-1 and TRBJ1-4 gives the full variable domain: KAGVTQTPRYLIKTRGQQVTLSCSPISGHRSVSWYQQTPGQGLQFLFEYFSETQRNKGNFPGRFSGRQFSNSRSEMNVSTLELGDSALYLCASSRAGWGKGEKLFFGSGTQLSVL.

The chain links TRBV9 to TRBJ1-2, with 8 bases that match TRBD1. V dropped 1 base and J dropped 9; count of bases not matched to a gene: 11. This CDR3 has 15 amino acids. The germline CDR1 and CDR2 sequences are SGDLS and YYNGEE. CDR3 nucleotide sequence: TGTGCCAGCAGCGTACCGAGGACAGGGAGGCCTCGCTACACCTTC. Its protein product is CASSVPRTGRPRYTF.

This clone has just a few counts. V is TRBV25-1 and J is TRBJ2-7; D possibly corresponds to TRBD2 (6 bases). CDR1 and CDR2 from the germline V gene are MGHDK and SYGVNS. Trimming took off 3 bases at V and 1 base at J, with 16 bases between the two ends. The CDR3 contains 16 residues. The CDR3 nucleotides are TGTGCCAGCAGTGATACGATGGGGGGAAGGTCCTACGAGCAGTACTTC. This encodes CASSDTMGGRSYEQYF.

This clone has more than one count but fewer than ten. The chain carries TRBV2 and TRBJ1-5; D not resolved. The CDR3 sequence is 12 residues long. V lost 4 bases and J lost 12, with 13 bases in between. Germline V gene sequence: CDR1 SNHLY, CDR2 FYNNEI. This CDR3 reads CASSAEVGIQHF. The CDR3 DNA sequence: TGTGCCAGCAGTGCCGAGGTCGGGATCCAGCATTTT.

This clone occurred once. This rearrangement joins TRBV5-1 to TRBJ2-5; 7 nucleotides line up with TRBD1. Trimming took 4 bases from V and 5 from J; bases not matched to a gene: 11. This CDR3 comprises 15 residues. Germline V CDR1 and CDR2: SGHRS, YFSETQ. The chain's CDR3 is CASSPADRIYETQYF. DNA for the CDR3: TGCGCCAGCAGCCCAGCGGACAGGATTTATGAGACCCAGTACTTC.

The J gene is TRBJ2-5, the V gene TRBV6-5; maybe TRBD2 (5 bases). V dropped 8 bases and J dropped 9 bases, with 13 bases sitting between them. Germline V CDR1 and CDR2: MNHEY, SVGAGI. This CDR3 is 11 amino acids long. CDR3 amino acids: CASRGVGAQYF. CDR3 bases: TGTGCCAGCCGGGGAGTTGGGGCCCAGTACTTC.

The V gene is TRBV19, the J gene TRBJ1-5; D is uncertain. Germline values: CDR1 LNHDA, CDR2 SQIVND (reference sequence). With 7 bases removed from V and 8 bases from J, the gap between germline ends came to 15 bases. CDR3 size: 13 residues. The CDR3 DNA follows: TGTGCCAGTATCGGGGAATTGGATGAGCCCCAGCATTTT. Its translation: CASIGELDEPQHF.

This sequence joins TRBV2 and TRBJ1-3; a possible D gene is TRBD1 (5 bases). Germline CDR1 reads SNHLY; CDR2 reads FYNNEI. This CDR3 has 12 amino acids. Deletions cut 8 bases from V and 4 bases from J, with 9 bases between. CDR3 amino acids: CASSDSGNTIYF. The CDR3 nucleotides are TGTGCCAGCTCCGACAGCGGAAACACCATATATTTT.

The chain carries TRBV27 and TRBJ1-5, with unresolved D. From germline, CDR1 is MNHEY and CDR2 SMNVEV (reference sequence). The CDR3 sequence is 14 residues long. V dropped 2 bases and J dropped 5 bases, with 10 bases sitting between them. The CDR3 sequence is CASSLRGGDQPQHF. CDR3 in DNA: TGTGCCAGCAGTTTACGGGGTGGGGATCAGCCCCAGCATTTT.

The chain combines TRBV7-9 with TRBJ1-2; TRBD1 matches 10 bases. Germline loops: CDR1 SEHNR, CDR2 FQNEAQ (reference sequence). The CDR3 runs 13 residues. Losses at the gene ends were 4 bases for V and 7 bases for J; bases not matched to a gene: 3. This CDR3 is CASSSGDRGGYTF. The CDR3, as DNA: TGTGCCAGCAGCTCGGGGGACAGGGGTGGCTACACCTTC.

The chain is built from TRBV6-5 and TRBJ2-1, with 12 positions matching TRBD2. V dropped 2 bases and J dropped 8; count of bases not matched to a gene: 7. Per germline, CDR1 MNHEY and CDR2 SVGAGI. CDR3 length: 16 residues. CDR3 bases: TGTGCCAGCAGTTACGGATCTAGCGGGGGGGAGGATGAGCAGTTCTTC. This sequence encodes CASSYGSSGGEDEQFF.